This TCR beta chain was sequenced during a study of blood T cell repertoires in COVID-19. The CDR3 is made up of 17 amino acids. Germline CDR1 is SEHNR and CDR2 is FQNEAQ (reference sequence). V shed 2 bases and J 1 base; nucleotides not matched to a gene: 9. This table comes from immunoSEQ multiplex PCR, and its TCRdb copy is limited to in-frame clones, with some not included. The sample lists roughly 100,000 clones, roughly four fifths occurring once. V gene TRBV7-9 combines with J gene TRBJ2-3; 7 positions agree with TRBD2. The receptor was isolated from a woman in her fifties or sixties with acute or convalescent COVID-19. The material sequenced was peripheral blood. CDR3 amino acids: CASSLFAGVLGTDTQYF. CDR3 bases: TGTGCCAGCAGCTTATTCGCGGGAGTTCTAGGCACAGATACGCAGTATTTT.